This is a list of T cell receptor beta chains from one sample in a study of cytomegalovirus exposure and HLA in healthy donors. Assay: immunoSEQ multiplex PCR; the TCRdb copy retains only in-frame clones and omits some. The repertoire holds approximately 170,000 clones, approximately 71% seen once, with around 4.3% in the top ten. Input material: PBMCs. Receptors were obtained from a woman under 30 in good health and CMV-seropositive. Each CDR3 is given with its conserved first and last residue. D genes are given only for firm matches. Expanded clones are given a class, and other clones once, few, many or no size at all.

clone size,D gene,V gene,J gene,CDR3 DNA,CDR3 protein
.,.,TRBV21-1,TRBJ1-3,TGTGCCAGCACCAACCCCCCAGAGGTCTGTCTGGATTTT,CASTNPPEVCLDF
few,TRBD2,TRBV13,TRBJ2-1,TGTGCCAGCAGCTCGGGACTAGCGGGAGTATACAATGAGCAGTTCTTC,CASSSGLAGVYNEQFF
.,TRBD2,TRBV30,TRBJ2-7,TGTGCCTGGAGTGTGGGGGGGACCTCCTACGAGCAGTACTTC,CAWSVGGTSYEQYF
.,TRBD1,TRBV2,TRBJ2-7,TGTGCCGGAGCAGGGACAGGGGTCAACGAGCAGTACTTC,CAGAGTGVNEQYF
.,.,TRBV29-1,TRBJ2-3,TGCAGCGTTGTGGGGCGGGGTTCTTCTAGCACAGATACGCAGTATTTT,CSVVGRGSSSTDTQYF
.,TRBD1,TRBV15,TRBJ2-7,TGTGCCACCCGAGGACAGGGCTACGAGCAGTACTTC,CATRGQGYEQYF
.,.,TRBV10-2,TRBJ2-7,TGCGCCAGCAAGCCTAGCGAGCACTACGAGCAATACTTC,CASKPSEHYEQYF
.,.,TRBV6-5,TRBJ1-2,TGTGCCAGCAGTTACTCCACAGCTAACTATGGCTACACCTTC,CASSYSTANYGYTF
few,.,TRBV7-9,TRBJ2-3,TGTGCCAGCAGGGAGGACCCCCCGGGGACAGATACGCAGTATTTT,CASREDPPGTDTQYF
.,.,TRBV6-5,TRBJ2-3,TGTGCCAGCAGTTACGGGAGTTCTCGAGTCCTGCAGTATTTT,CASSYGSSRVLQYF
.,.,TRBV6-5,TRBJ2-1,TGTGCCAGCAGTCGGGACAATGAGCAGTTCTTC,CASSRDNEQFF
once,.,TRBV28,TRBJ2-1,TGTGCCAGCAGCCCTAGAAGACTAGTCAATGAGCAGTTCTTC,CASSPRRLVNEQFF
.,.,TRBV30,TRBJ2-6,TGTGCCTGGAGTACAGGGTCTCGCTCTGGGGCCAACGTCCTGACTTTC,CAWSTGSRSGANVLTF
.,TRBD2,TRBV11-3,TRBJ2-3,TGTGCCAGCAGCTTAGGGATAGCGGGAGTGGAAGATACGCAGTATTTT,CASSLGIAGVEDTQYF
.,.,TRBV27,TRBJ1-2,TGTGCCAGCAGTTTGCAGATCGACTATGGCTACACCTTC,CASSLQIDYGYTF
.,.,TRBV30,TRBJ2-5,TGTGCCTGGACCAAAGGTCAGGGGATAGAGACCCAGTACTTC,CAWTKGQGIETQYF
.,TRBD2,TRBV5-1,TRBJ2-5,TGCGCCAGCAGCTCCAGTGGAGCGGGGGAGGAGACCCAGTACTTC,CASSSSGAGEETQYF
.,.,TRBV2,TRBJ1-2,TGTGCCAGCAGTGCATCGACAGCTCGTGGCTACACCTTC,CASSASTARGYTF
.,.,TRBV6-1,TRBJ2-7,TGTGCCAGCACCACGACAGTTCCTTCCTACGAGCAGTACTTC,CASTTTVPSYEQYF
.,.,TRBV7-6,TRBJ2-7,TGTGCCAGCAGCTTCTCGAGCTCCTACGAGCAGTACTTC,CASSFSSSYEQYF
few,.,TRBV19,TRBJ2-4,TGTGCCAGTAGTCTGAGGCGGGATATAGCCAAAAACATTCAGTACTTC,CASSLRRDIAKNIQYF
.,.,TRBV7-9,TRBJ2-1,TGTGCCAGCAGCTTAACTGGTGGGAGTTACAATGAGCAGTTCTTC,CASSLTGGSYNEQFF
once,TRBD1,TRBV27,TRBJ1-2,TGTGCCAGCAGCTACCTAGGGACAGGGCCTACTTATGGCTACACCTTC,CASSYLGTGPTYGYTF
.,.,TRBV28,TRBJ1-2,TGTGCCAGCAGTCAGGGCGGTAATGGCTACACCTTC,CASSQGGNGYTF
.,TRBD1,TRBV15,TRBJ2-3,TGTGCCACCAGCAGTGACAGGGGGCGGACAGATACGCAGTATTTT,CATSSDRGRTDTQYF
.,.,TRBV4-1,TRBJ1-3,TGCGCCAGCAGCCTAGACAAGCCCGGAAACACCATATATTTT,CASSLDKPGNTIYF
.,TRBD2,TRBV5-4,TRBJ2-6,TGTGCCAGCAGCCCCCAAGCGGGGGGGCCACCTGGGGCCAACGTCCTGACTTTC,CASSPQAGGPPGANVLTF
.,.,TRBV6-5,TRBJ1-3,TGTGCCAGCAGTTACTCGAGATGGGGAAACACCATATATTTT,CASSYSRWGNTIYF
.,TRBD1,TRBV29-1,TRBJ2-7,TGCAGCGCCGAAGCGGGACAGGGGCTTGAGCAGTACTTC,CSAEAGQGLEQYF
few,.,TRBV7-3,TRBJ2-2,TGTGCCAGCAGCTTAAGGGAGGGGGGGCGGAACACCGGGGAGCTGTTTTTT,CASSLREGGRNTGELFF
once,.,TRBV18,TRBJ1-1,TGTGCCAGCTCACTTACAGACCGCCTCACTGAAGCTTTCTTT,CASSLTDRLTEAFF
once,TRBD2,TRBV7-9,TRBJ2-7,TGTGCCAGCAGCTTAGGGGCTAGCGGACTCTACGAGCAGTACTTC,CASSLGASGLYEQYF
.,.,TRBV20-1,TRBJ1-2,TGCAGTGCTAGTTGGACAAGGTGGAACACCTTC,CSASWTRWNTF
.,TRBD1,TRBV5-6,TRBJ1-5,TGTGCCAGCAGCGCCGGACAGGGGGCGTATCAGCCCCAGCATTTT,CASSAGQGAYQPQHF
.,TRBD1,TRBV7-9,TRBJ1-5,TGTGCCAGCAGTTCAATTGGGACAGCCAGCAATCAGCCCCAGCATTTT,CASSSIGTASNQPQHF
once,.,TRBV5-1,TRBJ2-5,TGCGCCAGCAGCTTCGGTGAGACCCAGTACTTC,CASSFGETQYF
.,TRBD1,TRBV4-1,TRBJ2-2,TGCGCCAGCAGCAGGACAGGGATCAACACCGGGGAGCTGTTTTTT,CASSRTGINTGELFF
.,.,TRBV19,TRBJ1-1,TGTGCCAGTACCCCATCCAGCACTGAAGCTTTCTTT,CASTPSSTEAFF
.,.,TRBV5-1,TRBJ2-3,TGCGCCAGCAGCTTGGGGGTCGCGGGGAGCACAGATACGCAGTATTTT,CASSLGVAGSTDTQYF
.,.,TRBV25-1,TRBJ2-2,TGTGCCAGCAGTGAACAGAACACCGGGGAGCTGTTTTTT,CASSEQNTGELFF